Sequencing of this T cell receptor (beta chain) was carried out in a study of T cell responses to AZD1222 COVID-19 vaccine. Overall study results and limits: Spike-specific TCRs gained breadth and depth after people received two AZD1222 doses.

Sequencing used immunoSEQ multiplex PCR; TCRdb keeps in-frame clones, though not all of them. The sample gives about 120,000 clones, about 86% of which show up once; approximately 15% is in the top ten. The germline V gene encodes CDR1 MNHNS and CDR2 SASEGT. The V and J ends lost 2 bases and 5 bases respectively, with 6 bases between them. The CDR3 has 12 amino acids. To note about this clone: No antigen is known for it.

The receptor's source is an adult who received the AZD1222 COVID-19 vaccine. This chain uses TRBV6-1 with TRBJ2-5, with unresolved D. Sequences were derived from peripheral blood, sampled 28 days after the second AZD1222 dose. CDR3 sequence: CASSEWAETQYF. Here the CDR3 DNA reads TGTGCCAGCAGTGAATGGGCGGAGACCCAGTACTTC.